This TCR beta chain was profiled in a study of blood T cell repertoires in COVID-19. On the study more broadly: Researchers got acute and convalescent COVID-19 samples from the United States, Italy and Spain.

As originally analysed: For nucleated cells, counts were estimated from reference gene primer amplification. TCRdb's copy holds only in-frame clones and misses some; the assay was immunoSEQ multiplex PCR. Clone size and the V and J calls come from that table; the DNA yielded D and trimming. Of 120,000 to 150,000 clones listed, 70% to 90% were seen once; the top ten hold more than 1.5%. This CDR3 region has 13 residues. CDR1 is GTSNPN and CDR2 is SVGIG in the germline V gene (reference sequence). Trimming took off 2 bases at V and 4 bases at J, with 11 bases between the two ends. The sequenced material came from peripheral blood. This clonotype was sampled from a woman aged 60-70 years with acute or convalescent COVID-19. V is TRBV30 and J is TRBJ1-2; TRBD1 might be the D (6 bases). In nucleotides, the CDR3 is TGTGCCTGGAGTAACAGGGAGTCCTATGGCTACACCTTC. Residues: CAWSNRESYGYTF.